A single sample gave rise to the 8 T cell receptor beta chains below, sequenced in a study of OX40 agonist ivuxolimab in advanced cancers. Measured with immunoSEQ multiplex PCR; TCRdb has only the in-frame clones, and not every one. The table includes approximately 70,000 clones, 85% to 95% detected once. The sequencing used CD4+ or CD8+ T cells sorted from blood, collected in a trial of the OX40 agonist ivuxolimab. The receptors stem from an adult with an advanced solid tumor such as melanoma, head and neck, liver or kidney cancer.

This sequence joins TRBV7-2 and TRBJ2-1; the D gene is possibly TRBD1 (6 bases). V was shortened by 5 bases and J by 3 bases, with 14 bases between the two germline ends. Germline CDR1 SGHTA, CDR2 FQGNSA. This CDR3 region has 15 residues. The CDR3: CASSDPDRLYNEQFF. The DNA of the CDR3 is TGTGCCAGCAGCGACCCGGACAGACTCTACAATGAGCAGTTCTTC.

The chain couples TRBV19 to TRBJ1-5, with no clear D. The CDR3 is 13 amino acids. In germline, CDR1 is LNHDA, CDR2 SQIVND (reference sequence). Trimming removed 2 bases from V and 5 bases from J, with 7 bases in between. CDR3 amino acids: CASSIIKDQPQHF. CDR3 coding DNA: TGTGCCAGTAGTATAATTAAGGATCAGCCCCAGCATTTT.

The V call is TRBV6-6, the J call TRBJ1-4; D perhaps matches TRBD1 (6 bases). Germline CDR1 MNHNY, CDR2 SVGAGI (reference sequence). The length of the CDR3 is 15 residues. The V and J ends lost 0 bases and 5 bases respectively, with 10 bases between them. The CDR3 sequence: CASSYSGTPNEKLFF. The CDR3 nucleotides are TGTGCCAGCAGTTACTCCGGGACACCGAATGAAAAACTGTTTTTT.

V and J are TRBV28 and TRBJ2-7, with D possibly matching TRBD1 (5 bases). V lost 6 bases to trimming and J lost 2 bases, with 8 bases between them. This CDR3 is 12 amino acids long. Germline V gives CDR1 MDHEN, CDR2 SYDVKM. The chain's CDR3 is CASRGHPYEQYF. The DNA of the CDR3 is TGTGCCAGCAGAGGACACCCCTACGAGCAGTACTTC.

The chain is built from TRBV9 and TRBJ2-1; D is unclear. The CDR3 length is 14 residues. Germline V gene sequence: CDR1 SGDLS, CDR2 YYNGEE. V gave up 0 bases and J gave up 7 bases, with 11 bases separating them. CDR3 sequence (DNA): TGTGCCAGCAGCGTAGTCGGAGATTTAAATGAGCAGTTCTTC. Translated: CASSVVGDLNEQFF. The full variable domain, completed using reference TRBV9 and TRBJ2-1, is DSGVTQTPKHLITATGQRVTLRCSPRSGDLSVYWYQQSLDQGLQFLIQYYNGEERAKGNILERFSAQQFPDLHSELNLSSLELGDSALYFCASSVVGDLNEQFFGPGTRLTVL.

J is TRBJ2-1 and V is TRBV10-3; 9 bases line up with TRBD1. Germline CDR1 is ENHRY and CDR2 is SYGVKD. The junction had 4 bases not matched to a gene; V was cut back by 4 bases and J by 6 bases. The CDR3 totals 14 residues. CDR3 DNA: TGTGCCATCAGTGCCGGACAGGGGATCAATGAGCAGTTCTTC. Amino acids: CAISAGQGINEQFF.

The rearrangement links TRBV6-1 to TRBJ2-6; D might be TRBD1 (5 bases). The V and J ends lost 8 bases and 2 bases respectively, with 10 bases between them. Germline values: CDR1 MNHNS, CDR2 SASEGT. The CDR3 totals 14 residues. The CDR3 is CASGDRPGANVLTF. CDR3 DNA: TGTGCCAGCGGCGACAGACCTGGGGCCAACGTCCTGACTTTC.

This clone was detected only a few times. This chain's CDR3 is CASSFSGLDEQYF. CDR3 bases: TGTGCCAGCAGCTTTTCAGGACTGGACGAGCAGTACTTC. The rearrangement links TRBV5-4 to TRBJ2-7; maybe TRBD2 (5 bases). Germline CDR1 and CDR2: SGHNT and YYREEE (reference sequence). The CDR3 length is 13 residues. The V end was cut by 2 bases, the J end by 5 bases, with 11 bases between.